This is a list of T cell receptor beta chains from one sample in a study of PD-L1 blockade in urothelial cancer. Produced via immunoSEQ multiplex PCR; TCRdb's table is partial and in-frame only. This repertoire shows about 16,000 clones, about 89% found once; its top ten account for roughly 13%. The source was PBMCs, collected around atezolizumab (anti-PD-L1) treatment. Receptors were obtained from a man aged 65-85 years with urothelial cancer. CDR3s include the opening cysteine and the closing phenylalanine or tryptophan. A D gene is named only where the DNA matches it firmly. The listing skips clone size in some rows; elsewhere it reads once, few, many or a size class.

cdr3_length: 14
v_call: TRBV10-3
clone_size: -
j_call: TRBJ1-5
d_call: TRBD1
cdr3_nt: TGTGCCATCAGGGAACAGGGGATCAATCAGCCCCAGCATTTT
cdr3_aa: CAIREQGINQPQHF

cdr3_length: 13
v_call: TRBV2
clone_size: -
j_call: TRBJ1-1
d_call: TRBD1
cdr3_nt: TGTGCCAGCAGGGAGGGGGCTGGTACTGAAGCTTTCTTT
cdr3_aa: CASREGAGTEAFF

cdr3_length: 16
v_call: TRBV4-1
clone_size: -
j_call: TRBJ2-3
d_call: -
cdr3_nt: TGCGCCAGCAGCCAAGTCGCGGGGAGGAGGGCAGATACGCAGTATTTT
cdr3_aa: CASSQVAGRRADTQYF

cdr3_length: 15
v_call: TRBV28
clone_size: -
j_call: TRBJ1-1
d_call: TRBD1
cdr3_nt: TGTGCCAGCAGTCCCATGCCGGGACAGGGTTCTGAAGCTTTCTTT
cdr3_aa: CASSPMPGQGSEAFF

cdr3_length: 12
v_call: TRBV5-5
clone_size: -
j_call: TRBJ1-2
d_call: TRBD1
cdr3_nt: TGTGCCAGCAGCCTGGACAGGGATGGCTACACCTTC
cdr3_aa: CASSLDRDGYTF

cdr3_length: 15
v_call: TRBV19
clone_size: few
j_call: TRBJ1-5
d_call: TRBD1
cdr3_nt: TGTGCCAGTAGTGGGACCGGGACAGTGAATCAGCCCCAGCATTTT
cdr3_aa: CASSGTGTVNQPQHF

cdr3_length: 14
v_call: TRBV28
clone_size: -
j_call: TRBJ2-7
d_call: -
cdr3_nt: TGTGCCAGCAGTTTAGCACAGGGTTTCCACGAGCAGTACTTC
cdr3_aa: CASSLAQGFHEQYF

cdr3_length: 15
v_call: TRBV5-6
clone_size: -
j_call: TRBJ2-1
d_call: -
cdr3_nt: TGTGCCAGCAGCTTGAAGCCAGGGGAGCTCAATGAGCAGTTCTTC
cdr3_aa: CASSLKPGELNEQFF

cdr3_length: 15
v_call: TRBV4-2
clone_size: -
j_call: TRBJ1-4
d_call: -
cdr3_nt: TGTGCCAGCAGCCAAGGGGCCTCGGGGGGTGAAAAACTGTTTTTT
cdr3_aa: CASSQGASGGEKLFF

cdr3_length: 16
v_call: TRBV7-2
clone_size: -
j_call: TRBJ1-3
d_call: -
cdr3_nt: TGTGCCAGCAGCTTAGGGGGCGCTTACTCTGGAAACACCATATATTTT
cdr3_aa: CASSLGGAYSGNTIYF

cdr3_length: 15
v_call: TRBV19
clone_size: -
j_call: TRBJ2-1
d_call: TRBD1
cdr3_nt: TGTGCCAGTAGGCCTCGGGACAGGCCCTACAATGAGCAGTTCTTC
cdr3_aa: CASRPRDRPYNEQFF

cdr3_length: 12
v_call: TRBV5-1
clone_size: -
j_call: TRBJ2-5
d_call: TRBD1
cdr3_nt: TGCGCCAGCAGCTACAGGGGGGAGACCCAGTACTTC
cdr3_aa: CASSYRGETQYF

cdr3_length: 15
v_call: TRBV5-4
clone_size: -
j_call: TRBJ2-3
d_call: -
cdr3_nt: TGTGCCAGCATCCCCGGGGGGCGTAGCACAGATACGCAGTATTTT
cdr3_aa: CASIPGGRSTDTQYF

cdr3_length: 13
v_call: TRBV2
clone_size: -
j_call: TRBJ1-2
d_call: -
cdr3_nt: TGTGCCAGCAGTGAAGGACAGGTGTATGGCTACACCTTC
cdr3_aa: CASSEGQVYGYTF

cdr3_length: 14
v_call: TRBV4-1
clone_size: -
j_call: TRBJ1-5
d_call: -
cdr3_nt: TGCGCCAGCAGCCAAGGAGGGTCCAATCAGCCCCAGCATTTT
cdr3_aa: CASSQGGSNQPQHF

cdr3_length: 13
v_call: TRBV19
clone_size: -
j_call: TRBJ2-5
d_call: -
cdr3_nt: TGTGCCAGTAGTAGGACTATCCAAGAGACCCAGTACTTC
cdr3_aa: CASSRTIQETQYF

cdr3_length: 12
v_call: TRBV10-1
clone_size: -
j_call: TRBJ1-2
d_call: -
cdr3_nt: TGCGCCAGCAGTGGGCGGTCGCATGGCTACACCTTC
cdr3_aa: CASSGRSHGYTF

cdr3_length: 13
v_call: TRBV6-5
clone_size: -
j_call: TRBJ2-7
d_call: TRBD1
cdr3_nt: TGTGCCAGCACCGGGACAGGGGCGATCGAGCAGTACTTC
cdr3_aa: CASTGTGAIEQYF

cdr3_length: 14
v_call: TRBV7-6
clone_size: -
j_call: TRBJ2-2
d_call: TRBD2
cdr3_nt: TGTGCCAGCAGCTCAGCGGGGGGGCACGGGGAGCTGTTTTTT
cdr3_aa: CASSSAGGHGELFF

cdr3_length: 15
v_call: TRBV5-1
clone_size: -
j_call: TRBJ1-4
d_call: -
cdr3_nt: TGCGCCAGCAGCTCCACCGGGAGAGAAAATGAAAAACTGTTTTTT
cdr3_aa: CASSSTGRENEKLFF

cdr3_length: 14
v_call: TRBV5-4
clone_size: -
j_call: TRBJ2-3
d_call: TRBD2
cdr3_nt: TGTGCCAGCAGCGTTAGCGGGGGGCATGATACGCAGTATTTT
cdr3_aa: CASSVSGGHDTQYF

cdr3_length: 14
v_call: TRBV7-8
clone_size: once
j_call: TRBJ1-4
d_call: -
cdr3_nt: TGTGCCAGCAGGCCCGGGGCAACTAATGAAAAACTGTTTTTT
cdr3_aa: CASRPGATNEKLFF

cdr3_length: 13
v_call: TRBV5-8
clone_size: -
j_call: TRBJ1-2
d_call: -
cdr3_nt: TGTGCCAGCAGCCCGTTAGGAAGGAGGGGCTACACCTTC
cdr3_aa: CASSPLGRRGYTF

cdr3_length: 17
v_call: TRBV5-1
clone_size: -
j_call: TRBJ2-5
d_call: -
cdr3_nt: TGCGCCAGCAGCTTGCCCCGTTCGGGACAATACGAGGAGACCCAGTACTTC
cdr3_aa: CASSLPRSGQYEETQYF

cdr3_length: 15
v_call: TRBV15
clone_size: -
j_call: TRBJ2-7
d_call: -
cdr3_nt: TGTGCCACCAGCAGACATACAGGGTTGGCCTACGAGCAGTACTTC
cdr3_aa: CATSRHTGLAYEQYF

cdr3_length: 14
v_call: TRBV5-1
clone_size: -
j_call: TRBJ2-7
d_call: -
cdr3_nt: TGCGCCAGCAGCTTGACCCCGGTGACCTACGAGCAGTACTTC
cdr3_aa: CASSLTPVTYEQYF

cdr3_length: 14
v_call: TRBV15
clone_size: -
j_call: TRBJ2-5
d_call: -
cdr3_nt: TGTGCCACCAGCAGCTACGGGGGTCTTGAGACCCAGTACTTC
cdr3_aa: CATSSYGGLETQYF

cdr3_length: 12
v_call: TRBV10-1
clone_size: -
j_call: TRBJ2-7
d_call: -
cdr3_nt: TGCGCCAGCAGTGAGTCGGGGGGAAAGCAGTACTTC
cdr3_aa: CASSESGGKQYF

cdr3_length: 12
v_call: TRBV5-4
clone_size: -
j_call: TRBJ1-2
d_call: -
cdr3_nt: TGTGCCAGCAGCCTTCCCTCTTTCGGCTACACCTTC
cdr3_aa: CASSLPSFGYTF

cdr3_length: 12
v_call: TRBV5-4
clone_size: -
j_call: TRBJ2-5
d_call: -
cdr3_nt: TGTGCCAGCAGCCTAGATAAAGGGACCCAGTACTTC
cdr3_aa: CASSLDKGTQYF

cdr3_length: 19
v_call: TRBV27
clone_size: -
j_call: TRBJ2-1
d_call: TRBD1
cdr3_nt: TGTGCCAGCAGTTATTCTGGACAGGTAAAACTTCTGTCCTACAATGAGCAGTTCTTC
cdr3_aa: CASSYSGQVKLLSYNEQFF

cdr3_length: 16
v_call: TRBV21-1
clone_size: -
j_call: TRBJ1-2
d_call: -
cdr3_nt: TGTGCCAGCAGCAACGGCCCAGAGTCGCTAGACTATGGCTACACCTTC
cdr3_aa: CASSNGPESLDYGYTF

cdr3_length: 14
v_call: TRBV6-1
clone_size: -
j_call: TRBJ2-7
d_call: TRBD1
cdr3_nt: TGTGCCAGCAGTTTTGCTAGGGGGCACTCTAAGCAGTACTTC
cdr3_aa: CASSFARGHSKQYF

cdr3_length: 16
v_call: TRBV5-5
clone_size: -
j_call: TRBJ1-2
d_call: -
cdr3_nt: TGTGCCAGCAGCGACGATTACAGGGACAAAGGGGATGGCTACACCTTC
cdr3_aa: CASSDDYRDKGDGYTF

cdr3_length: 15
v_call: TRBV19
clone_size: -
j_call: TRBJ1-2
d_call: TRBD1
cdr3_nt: TGTGCCAGTAGTATAGATGGGACAGGCGCCTATGGCTACACCTTC
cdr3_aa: CASSIDGTGAYGYTF

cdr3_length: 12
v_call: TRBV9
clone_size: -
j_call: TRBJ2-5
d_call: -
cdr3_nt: TGTGCCAGCAGCGAGCAGGAAGAGACCCAGTACTTC
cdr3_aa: CASSEQEETQYF

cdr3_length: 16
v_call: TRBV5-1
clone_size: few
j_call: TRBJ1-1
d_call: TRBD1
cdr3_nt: TGCGCCAGTAAAAACATTCCAGGGGGCGTAAACACTGAAGCTTTCTTT
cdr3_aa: CASKNIPGGVNTEAFF

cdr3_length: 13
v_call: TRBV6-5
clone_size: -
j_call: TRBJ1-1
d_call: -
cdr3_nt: TGTGCCAGCTGGGGGCGCGGACCCACTGAAGCTTTCTTT
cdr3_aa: CASWGRGPTEAFF

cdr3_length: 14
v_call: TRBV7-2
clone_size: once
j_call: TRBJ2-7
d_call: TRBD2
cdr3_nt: TGTGCCAGCAGCATAGACGCGGGGGACTACGAGCAGTACTTC
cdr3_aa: CASSIDAGDYEQYF

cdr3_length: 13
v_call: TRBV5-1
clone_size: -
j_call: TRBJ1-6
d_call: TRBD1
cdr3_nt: TGCGCCAGCAGCTTGGACAGGGGTTCACCCCTCCACTTT
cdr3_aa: CASSLDRGSPLHF

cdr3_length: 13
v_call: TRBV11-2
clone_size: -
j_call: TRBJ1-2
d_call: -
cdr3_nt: TGTGCCAGCAGCTTAATCGGTGACTATGGCTACACCTTC
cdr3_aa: CASSLIGDYGYTF

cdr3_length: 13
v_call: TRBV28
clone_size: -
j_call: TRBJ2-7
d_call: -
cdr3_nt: TGTGCCAGCAGTCCGGACACCTACTACGAGCAGTACTTC
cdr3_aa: CASSPDTYYEQYF

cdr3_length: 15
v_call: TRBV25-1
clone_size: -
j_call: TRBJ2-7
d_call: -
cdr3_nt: TGTGCCAGCAGGTGGGGAGCCAAAGGAGGGGACGAGCAGTACTTC
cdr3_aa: CASRWGAKGGDEQYF

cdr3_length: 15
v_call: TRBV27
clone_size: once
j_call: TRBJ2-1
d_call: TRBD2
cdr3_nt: TGTGCCAGCAGTGCTAGCGGGGGGCCCCTCACGGAGCAGTTCTTC
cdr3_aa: CASSASGGPLTEQFF

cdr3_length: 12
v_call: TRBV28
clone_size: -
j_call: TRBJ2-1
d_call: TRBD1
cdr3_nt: TGTGCCAGCACCGCAGGGGGACAGGGACAGTTCTTC
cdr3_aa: CASTAGGQGQFF

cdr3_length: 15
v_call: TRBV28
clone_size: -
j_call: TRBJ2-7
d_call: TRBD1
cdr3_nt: TGTGCCAGCAGTTCGCCCGGGACAGGGGGCCACGAGCAGTACTTC
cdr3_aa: CASSSPGTGGHEQYF

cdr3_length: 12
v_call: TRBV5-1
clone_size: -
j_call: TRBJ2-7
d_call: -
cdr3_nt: TGCGCCAGCAGCCAGGACTTCTACGAGCAGTACTTC
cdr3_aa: CASSQDFYEQYF

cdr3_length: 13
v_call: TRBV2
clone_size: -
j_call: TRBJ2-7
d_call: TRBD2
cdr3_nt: TGTGCCAGCGGGACTAGGAATCCGTGGGAGCAGTACTTC
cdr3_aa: CASGTRNPWEQYF

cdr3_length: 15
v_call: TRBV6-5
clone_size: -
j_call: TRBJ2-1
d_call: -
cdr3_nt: TGTGCCAGCAGTTACGCGGTTACGGACAGCAATGAGCAGTTCTTC
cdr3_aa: CASSYAVTDSNEQFF

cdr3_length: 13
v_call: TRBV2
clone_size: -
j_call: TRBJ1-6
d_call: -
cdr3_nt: TGTGCCAGCAGTGAAAACAGGAATTCACCCCTCCACTTT
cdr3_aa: CASSENRNSPLHF